These 17 T cell receptor beta chains share one sample of origin, sequenced in a study of neurological immune-mediated disorders. TCRdb processed the 5' RACE reads anew with MiXCR; each CDR3 protein has one entry. The sample consists of tens of thousands of distinct CDR3 sequences, about 5% of them appearing once. The sequencing sample was made of PBMCs. The receptors shown here come from a woman in her thirties with multiple sclerosis.

This clonotype was counted at least ten times. This sequence joins TRBV7-9 and TRBJ2-1, with D possibly being TRBD1 (5 bases). Germline V CDR1 and CDR2: SEHNR, FQNEAQ (reference sequence). V was cut by 4 bases and J by 3 bases, with 13 bases left in between. The CDR3 runs to 15 residues. The chain's CDR3 is CASSSTGPGYNEQFF. As DNA, the CDR3 is TGTGCCAGCAGCTCCACAGGTCCCGGCTACAATGAGCAGTTCTTC.

There are many counts of this clonotype. The rearrangement joins TRBV28 to TRBJ2-5, with 8 bases fitting TRBD2. This CDR3 contains 14 residues. Germline CDR1 reads MDHEN; CDR2 reads SYDVKM. J was trimmed by 0 bases and V by 7 bases; bases with no gene match: 4. The CDR3 bases are TGTGCCAGCAAGGAGCGGGGGAACCAAGAGACCCAGTACTTC. Amino acid sequence: CASKERGNQETQYF.

Many counts were recorded for this clonotype. The V and J genes are TRBV5-1 and TRBJ2-5, with D hard to call. This CDR3 region has 12 residues. Per the germline V gene, CDR1 is SGHRS and CDR2 is YFSETQ. The V end was cut by 4 bases, the J end by 5 bases, with 9 bases between. CDR3 nucleotide sequence: TGCGCCAGCAGCCGGGTGGGGGAGACCCAGTACTTC. Protein sequence: CASSRVGETQYF.

Many counts were recorded for this clonotype. This chain links TRBV20-1 with TRBJ2-3; TRBD2 matches at 7 bases. This CDR3 is 18 amino acids long. CDR1 DFQATT and CDR2 SNEGSKA come from the germline V gene (reference sequence). The V segment lost 0 bases and the J segment 2 bases; nucleotides outside the gene matches: 14. The CDR3 here is CSARDLTSGDLLTDTQYF. CDR3 DNA sequence: TGCAGTGCTAGAGATCTAACGAGCGGGGACCTCCTCACAGATACGCAGTATTTT.

This clonotype came up many times. The V and J genes are TRBV24-1 and TRBJ1-5, with 8 bases that match TRBD1. The CDR3 covers 13 residues. Losses at the gene ends were 5 bases for V and 11 bases for J; bases not matched to a gene: 7. Germline V gene sequence: CDR1 KGHDR, CDR2 SFDVKD. CDR3 DNA sequence: TGTGCCACCAGTGCGGGACAGGCCGGATCCCAGCATTTT. It encodes CATSAGQAGSQHF.

The sample holds many counts of this clonotype. The CDR3 region is CASSRQRGGVNTGELFF. CDR3 sequence (DNA): TGTGCCAGCAGCCGTCAACGAGGGGGCGTGAACACCGGGGAGCTGTTTTTT. The gene calls are TRBV7-4 and TRBJ2-2, with 7 positions matching TRBD1. The J segment lost 1 base and the V segment lost 5 bases, leaving 10 bases of the junction unmatched. This CDR3 is built from 17 residues. Germline V gene lookup returns CDR1 SGHVT and CDR2 SQSDAQ.

This clonotype came up a few times. V usage is TRBV5-1 and J usage is TRBJ2-1; D call uncertain. Trimming shortened V by 3 bases and J by 15 bases, and 13 bases separated the two germline ends. The CDR3 has 11 amino acids. Germline CDR1 and CDR2: SGHRS and YFSETQ. CDR3 loop: CASSSTGNLFF. The DNA for the CDR3 is TGCGCCAGCAGCTCTACGGGCAATCTGTTCTTC.

This clonotype was counted ten times or more. This chain joins TRBV9 and TRBJ2-1, with a possible D match to TRBD2 (6 bases). This CDR3 spans 16 amino acids. Germline assignment: CDR1 SGDLS and CDR2 YYNGEE. The V and J ends lost 0 bases and 5 bases respectively, with 15 bases between them. DNA for the CDR3: TGTGCCAGCAGCGTAGCGGCGACTAGAACGGACAATGAGCAGTTCTTC. As protein: CASSVAATRTDNEQFF.

This clonotype has at least ten counts. The V call is TRBV29-1, the J call TRBJ1-5, with a weak D call TRBD1 (5 bases). The CDR3 is made up of 13 amino acids. CDR1 SQVTM and CDR2 ANQGSEA come from the germline V gene. V lost 6 bases, J lost 9 bases, and 18 bases lay in between. CDR3 region: CSVKEGPNRPQHF. In nucleotides, the CDR3 is TGCAGCGTCAAGGAGGGGCCCAACCGGCCCCAGCATTTT.

This clonotype was seen at least ten times. This chain connects TRBV10-3 to TRBJ1-2, with 7 bases lining up with TRBD1. Unmatched junction bases numbered 6, after V lost 8 bases and J lost 3 bases. This CDR3 region has 13 residues. Germline V CDR1 and CDR2: ENHRY, SYGVKD. The DNA of the CDR3 is TGTGCCATCGGAGACAGGGTTGACTATGGCTACACCTTC. As protein: CAIGDRVDYGYTF.

This clonotype was observed at least ten times. The CDR3 DNA reads TGTGCCACCAGTGGGTCAGGACAGGTCATCAATGAGCAGTTCTTC. This translates into CATSGSGQVINEQFF. This chain joins TRBV24-1 and TRBJ2-1; 7 nucleotides line up with TRBD1. There are 15 residues in the CDR3. Germline V gene data show CDR1 as KGHDR and CDR2 as SFDVKD. J was trimmed by 6 bases and V by 5 bases; bases with no gene match: 9.

Many counts were recorded for this clonotype. The genes are TRBV5-1 and TRBJ2-2, with 8 nucleotides matching TRBD1. The CDR3 length is 17 residues. CDR1 is SGHRS and CDR2 is YFSETQ in the germline V gene. Germline trimming cut 3 bases from V and 0 bases from J; bases unmatched to any gene: 7. This chain's CDR3 is CASSSPRTGTNTGELFF. The DNA of the CDR3 is TGCGCCAGCAGCTCACCGCGGACAGGGACGAACACCGGGGAGCTGTTTTTT.

This clonotype was seen repeatedly, ten times or more. The chain carries TRBV5-1 and TRBJ2-3; 7 bases line up with TRBD1. The CDR3 runs to 14 residues. Germline-derived CDR1 and CDR2 are SGHRS and YFSETQ. V lost 4 bases, J lost 2 bases, and 4 bases stayed unmatched. The CDR3 loop reads CASSRDSTTDTQYF. CDR3 sequence (DNA): TGCGCCAGCAGCCGGGACAGCACCACAGATACGCAGTATTTT.

This clonotype was seen many times. DNA for the CDR3: TGTGCCAGCAGCCGACTAGCGGGAGGGCCACGAGAGACCCAGTACTTC. Translated: CASSRLAGGPRETQYF. The chain links TRBV5-6 to TRBJ2-5, with TRBD2 matching 14 bases. V lost 4 bases, J lost 4 bases, and 6 bases stayed unmatched. Germline CDR1 reads SGHDT; CDR2 reads YYEEEE. CDR3 length: 16 amino acids.

In this sample, this clonotype turned up many times. V gene TRBV5-1 combines with J gene TRBJ2-5, with TRBD2 identical over 7 bases. Germline CDR1 SGHRS, CDR2 YFSETQ. The V segment lost 4 bases and the J segment 5 bases; nucleotides outside the gene matches: 11. The CDR3 is made up of 15 amino acids. CDR3 in amino acids: CASSPGTTVGETQYF. CDR3 bases: TGCGCCAGCAGCCCTGGGACTACCGTTGGGGAGACCCAGTACTTC.

This clonotype has at least ten counts. The genes are TRBV20-1 and TRBJ1-3, with D unclear. This CDR3 comprises 16 residues. Trimming left V 3 bases short and J 4 bases short, with 19 bases between. The germline V gene has CDR1 DFQATT and CDR2 SNEGSKA (reference sequence). The CDR3 DNA follows: TGCAGTGCTAGCAGTGAGGTCAGGTCGTCCGGAAACACCATATATTTT. This encodes CSASSEVRSSGNTIYF.

At least ten counts were recorded for this clonotype. J is TRBJ2-2 and V is TRBV5-1, with a tentative D call TRBD1 (5 bases). Per the germline V gene, CDR1 is SGHRS and CDR2 is YFSETQ. CDR3 size: 13 residues. V was cut by 4 bases and J by 5 bases, with 9 bases left in between. The CDR3: CASSQTVTGELFF. The CDR3 region has the DNA TGCGCCAGCAGCCAGACAGTGACCGGGGAGCTGTTTTTT.